A single sample is the source of the 26 T cell receptor beta chains below, sequenced in a study of blood T cell repertoires in COVID-19 (dated by TCRdb to about 2020). Library preparation used the immunoSEQ multiplex PCR assay. This immuneACCESS table, as held by TCRdb, lists in-frame sequences with V and J called but not all clones. Of the missing ones, under half trace to an unresolved V gene in checked studies; the others have no known cause. Present in this sample are more than 130,000 clones, around 87% of which were seen just once. 3.5% to 5.5% of the sample belongs to the ten largest clones. Sequenced: peripheral blood. All receptors derive from a woman in her thirties or forties with acute or convalescent COVID-19.

The CDR3 is CATSDRTGFGQTQYF. In DNA, the CDR3 is TGTGCCACCAGTGACCGGACAGGGTTCGGGCAGACCCAGTACTTC. The genes are TRBV24-1 and TRBJ2-5; TRBD1 agrees at 8 bases. The CDR3 runs 15 residues. V lost 4 bases to trimming and J lost 6 bases; unmatched junction nucleotides: 9. CDR1 is KGHDR, CDR2 SFDVKD, per germline.

The chain links TRBV5-6 to TRBJ2-7; 8 bases are shared with TRBD1. Germline CDR1 reads SGHDT; CDR2 reads YYEEEE. V was pared by 4 bases and J by 3 bases, with 9 bases of the junction left unmatched. The CDR3 consists of 15 residues. The CDR3 reads CASSPDRGGRYEQYF. The CDR3 DNA sequence: TGTGCCAGCAGCCCAGACAGGGGCGGTCGCTACGAGCAGTACTTC. Using reference TRBV5-6 and TRBJ2-7 for the parts outside the CDR3, the full variable domain is DAGVTQSPTHLIKTRGQQVTLRCSPKSGHDTVSWYQQALGQGPQFIFQYYEEEERQRGNFPDRFSGHQFPNYSSELNVNALLLGDSALYLCASSPDRGGRYEQYFGPGTRLTVT.

V and J are TRBV24-1 and TRBJ1-5; 7 positions match TRBD1. J was trimmed by 2 bases and V by 8 bases; bases with no gene match: 2. The CDR3 has 13 residues. Germline V gene lookup returns CDR1 KGHDR and CDR2 SFDVKD. This chain's CDR3 is CATTQGGNQPQHF. CDR3 sequence (DNA): TGTGCCACCACCCAGGGGGGCAATCAGCCCCAGCATTTT.

The J gene is TRBJ2-3, the V gene TRBV7-6; 10 positions agree with TRBD2. CDR3 length equals 15 residues. Germline values: CDR1 SGHVS, CDR2 FNYEAQ. V lost 2 bases, J lost 5 bases, and 4 bases stayed unmatched. As DNA, the CDR3 is TGTGCCAGCAGCTTAACTAGCGGGACCGTAGATACGCAGTATTTT. Translated, it gives CASSLTSGTVDTQYF.

CDR3 nucleotide sequence: TGTGCCAGCAGCTTAGGTACAGTCTCTGGGGCCAACGTCCTGACTTTC. It yields the protein CASSLGTVSGANVLTF. The rearrangement uses TRBV7-9 and TRBJ2-6, with no clear D. V was cut by 1 base and J by 0 bases, with 7 bases left in between. CDR1 is SEHNR, CDR2 FQNEAQ, per germline (reference sequence). The CDR3 contains 16 residues.

The rearrangement uses TRBV4-2 and TRBJ2-3, with 8 bases that match TRBD2. This CDR3 is 16 amino acids long. With 0 bases clipped from V and 2 bases from J, the junction kept 4 bases outside the gene matches. CDR1 and CDR2 (germline): LGHNA, YNFKEQ. CDR3: CASSQEVAGNTDTQYF. In nucleotides, the CDR3 is TGTGCCAGCAGCCAAGAGGTAGCGGGGAACACAGATACGCAGTATTTT.

The chain combines TRBV3-1 (or the pseudogene TRBV3-2) with TRBJ1-4, with unresolved D. CDR3 length: 13 residues. Germline loops: CDR1 LGHDT, CDR2 YNNKEL (reference sequence). V lost 4 bases, J lost 8 bases, and 11 bases lay in between. This CDR3 is CASSLLGGEKLFF. The DNA of the CDR3 is TGTGCCAGCAGCCTCCTCGGAGGCGAAAAACTGTTTTTT.

This chain uses TRBV27 with TRBJ2-1; 7 positions agree with TRBD1. J lost 4 bases, V lost 4 bases, and 10 bases had no gene match. Per germline, CDR1 MNHEY and CDR2 SMNVEV (reference sequence). This CDR3 spans 16 amino acids. The CDR3 region has the DNA TGTGCCAGCAGTTCCCCAACAGGGGCCCTTTACAATGAGCAGTTCTTC. Translating gives CASSSPTGALYNEQFF.

The count of this clone is one. This rearrangement joins TRBV12-3 or TRBV12-4 to TRBJ1-2; D remains ambiguous. Trimming cost V 9 bases and J 0 bases, with 11 bases left between them. CDR3 length equals 13 residues. CDR3 sequence reads: CASTHSANYGYTF. The CDR3 coding sequence is TGTGCCAGTACTCATTCGGCTAACTATGGCTACACCTTC.

J is TRBJ1-1 and V is TRBV5-5, with D perhaps TRBD1 (6 bases). V lost 3 bases, J lost 3 bases, and 15 bases lay in between. The CDR3 has 15 residues. Germline V gene lookup returns CDR1 SGHKS and CDR2 YYEKEE (reference sequence). CDR3 amino acids: CASSWGPGPDTEAFF. The DNA of the CDR3 is TGTGCCAGCAGCTGGGGGCCAGGGCCAGACACTGAAGCTTTCTTT.

The chain combines TRBV28 with TRBJ2-7, with D tentatively TRBD1 (6 bases). The germline V and J ends were trimmed by 5 bases and 2 bases, with 19 bases remaining between them. Per the germline V gene, CDR1 is MDHEN and CDR2 is SYDVKM. The CDR3 spans 16 residues. CDR3 DNA sequence: TGTGCCAGCAGTCCCCGGGACGGTTGGGGGCCCTACGAGCAGTACTTC. Encoded protein: CASSPRDGWGPYEQYF.

The V and J genes are TRBV30 and TRBJ1-6, with 7 nucleotides matching TRBD1. V shed 0 bases and J 6 bases; nucleotides not matched to a gene: 5. The germline gives CDR1 GTSNPN, CDR2 SVGIG (reference sequence). The CDR3 loop spans 15 amino acids. This chain's CDR3 is CAWSVLGTANSPLHF. The CDR3 nucleotides read TGTGCCTGGAGTGTACTAGGGACAGCTAATTCACCCCTCCACTTT.

The chain employs TRBV14 and TRBJ1-1; D is unresolved. V dropped 1 base and J dropped 3 bases, with 3 bases sitting between them. This CDR3 comprises 12 residues. Germline values: CDR1 SGHDN, CDR2 FVKESK. The DNA for the CDR3 is TGTGCCAGCAGCCAAGTCTACACTGAAGCTTTCTTT. Translated: CASSQVYTEAFF.

This chain links TRBV4-1 with TRBJ2-2; 7 nucleotides match TRBD2. This CDR3 region has 15 residues. Germline V gene lookup returns CDR1 MGHRA and CDR2 YSYEKL. The junction had 5 bases not matched to a gene; V was cut back by 7 bases and J by 0 bases. The CDR3 region has the DNA TGCGCCAGCACAGCGGGAATCGCGAACACCGGGGAGCTGTTTTTT. Encoded protein: CASTAGIANTGELFF.

About this clone itself: The identical CDR3 is also encoded by other nucleotide sequences in the sample. The chain uses TRBV5-1 and TRBJ1-6, with D perhaps matching TRBD1 (6 bases). Germline V CDR1 and CDR2: SGHRS, YFSETQ. The CDR3 extends over 15 amino acids. Trimming left V 2 bases short and J 8 bases short, with 14 bases between. This CDR3 is CASSLYRVGDSPLHF. CDR3 coding DNA: TGCGCCAGCAGCTTATACAGGGTAGGGGATTCACCCCTCCACTTT.

The sample holds one count of this clone. The chain has TRBV15 and TRBJ2-7; TRBD2 might be the D (7 bases). CDR3 length: 14 amino acids. In germline, CDR1 is LNHNV, CDR2 YYDKDF (reference sequence). Trimming removed 1 base at V and 7 bases at J, with 14 bases between. CDR3 amino acids: CATSRVGGPVEQYF. DNA for the CDR3: TGTGCCACCAGCAGAGTGGGGGGGCCAGTGGAGCAGTACTTC.

The rearrangement joins TRBV10-2 to TRBJ1-3; weak D call: TRBD1 (6 bases). CDR1 and CDR2 (germline): WSHSY, SAAADI. Between the trimmed V and J ends, which lost 5 bases and 4 bases, there was a span of 9 bases. The CDR3 runs to 13 residues. Here the CDR3 DNA reads TGCGCCAGCAGTCAGGGGCCGGGAAACACCATATATTTT. It specifies CASSQGPGNTIYF.

The chain uses TRBV5-5 and TRBJ1-5; TRBD1 aligns across 8 bases. Germline CDR1 and CDR2: SGHKS and YYEKEE (reference sequence). The CDR3 contains 18 residues. The V and J ends lost 1 base and 2 bases, in that order; junction bases with no gene match: 11. The CDR3 spells CASSLKQTGDYGNQPQHF. The CDR3 DNA reads TGTGCCAGCAGCTTGAAACAGACAGGGGACTATGGCAATCAGCCCCAGCATTTT.

This chain joins TRBV30 and TRBJ1-2; tentatively, D is TRBD1 (5 bases). Germline loops: CDR1 GTSNPN, CDR2 SVGIG (reference sequence). The CDR3 is 13 amino acids. V was shortened by 3 bases and J by 0 bases, with 8 bases between the two germline ends. The DNA for the CDR3 is TGTGCCTGGAGGGACATTTCTAACTATGGCTACACCTTC. Its translation: CAWRDISNYGYTF.

The chain recombines TRBV4-1 with TRBJ2-7; 12 nucleotides line up with TRBD2. The CDR3 has 15 residues. V was pared by 1 base and J by 4 bases, with 2 bases of the junction left unmatched. Germline CDR1 is MGHRA and CDR2 is YSYEKL. CDR3 nucleotides: TGCGCCAGCAGCCAAGGGACTAGCGGGGTATACGAGCAGTACTTC. Translation gives CASSQGTSGVYEQYF.

The J gene is TRBJ1-1, the V gene TRBV13; no clear D. Trimming shortened V by 0 bases and J by 0 bases, and 11 bases separated the two germline ends. Germline V gives CDR1 PRHDT, CDR2 FYEKMQ (reference sequence). This CDR3 comprises 16 residues. The CDR3 reads CASSLGRSYMNTEAFF. The CDR3 DNA reads TGTGCCAGCAGCTTAGGCAGGTCATACATGAACACTGAAGCTTTCTTT.

V and J are TRBV18 and TRBJ2-1; perhaps TRBD2 as D (5 bases). Germline assignment: CDR1 KGHSH and CDR2 LQKENI. V lost 2 bases and J lost 0, with 11 bases in between. The CDR3 spans 16 residues. DNA for the CDR3: TGTGCCAGCTCACCATACAGCGGATACTCCTACAATGAGCAGTTCTTC. Encoded protein: CASSPYSGYSYNEQFF.

This sequence joins TRBV5-8 and TRBJ2-1, with a tentative D call TRBD2 (5 bases). Germline CDR1 reads SGHTS; CDR2 reads YDEGEE. V lost 5 bases and J lost 7, with 25 bases in between. The CDR3 consists of 17 residues. Written as DNA, the CDR3 is TGTGCCAGCAGGCATTATCTGGCGGGTGGGGTGAGGAATGAGCAGTTCTTC. Translating it yields CASRHYLAGGVRNEQFF. Supplemented by reference TRBV5-8 and TRBJ2-1, the full variable domain reads EAGVTQSPTHLIKTRGQQATLRCSPISGHTSVYWYQQALGLGLQFLLWYDEGEERNRGNFPPRFSGRQFPNYSSELNVNALELEDSALYLCASRHYLAGGVRNEQFFGPGTRLTVL.

This clone was seen only a few times. The V and J genes are TRBV7-9 and TRBJ1-4; 9 nucleotides line up with TRBD1. The CDR3 extends over 14 amino acids. J was trimmed by 4 bases and V by 7 bases; bases with no gene match: 4. The germline V gene encodes CDR1 SEHNR and CDR2 FQNEAQ (reference sequence). Written as DNA, the CDR3 is TGTGCCAGCACAAGGACAGGGGATAATGAAAAACTGTTTTTT. Its translation: CASTRTGDNEKLFF.

The CDR3 nucleotides read TGTGCCAGCAGTTGGGGATGGACAGGGGATTCGTTGGACAATGAGCAGTTCTTC. This encodes CASSWGWTGDSLDNEQFF. This chain connects TRBV27 to TRBJ2-1; the match to TRBD1 covers 9 bases. The CDR3 totals 18 residues. Trimming cost V 4 bases and J 5 bases; bases outside gene matches: 15. Germline lookup yields CDR1 MNHEY and CDR2 SMNVEV (reference sequence).

This clone was counted between two and nine times. V gene TRBV29-1 combines with J gene TRBJ1-5; the D gene is possibly TRBD1 (5 bases). CDR1 and CDR2 (germline): SQVTM, ANQGSEA. V was clipped by 6 bases and J by 2 bases, with 14 bases between them. This CDR3 comprises 14 residues. CDR3 sequence: CSVAPGSGNQPQHF. CDR3 DNA: TGCAGCGTGGCCCCAGGGTCGGGCAATCAGCCCCAGCATTTT.